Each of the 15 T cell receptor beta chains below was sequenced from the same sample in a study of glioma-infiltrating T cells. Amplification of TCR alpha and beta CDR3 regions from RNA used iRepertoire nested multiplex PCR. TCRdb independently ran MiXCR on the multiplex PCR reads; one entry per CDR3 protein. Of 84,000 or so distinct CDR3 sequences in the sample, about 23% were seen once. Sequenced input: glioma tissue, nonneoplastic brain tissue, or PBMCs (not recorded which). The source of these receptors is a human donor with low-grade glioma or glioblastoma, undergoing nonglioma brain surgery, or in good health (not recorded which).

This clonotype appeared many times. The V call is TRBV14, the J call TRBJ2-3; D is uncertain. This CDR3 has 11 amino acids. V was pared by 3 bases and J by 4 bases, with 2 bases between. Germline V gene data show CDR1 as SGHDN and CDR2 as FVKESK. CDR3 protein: CASSHADTQYF. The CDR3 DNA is TGTGCCAGCAGCCACGCAGATACGCAGTATTTT. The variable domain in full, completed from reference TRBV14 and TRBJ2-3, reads EAGVTQFPSHSVIEKGQTVTLRCDPISGHDNLYWYRRVMGKEIKFLLHFVKESKQDESGMPNNRFLAERTGGTYSTLKVQPAELEDSGVYFCASSHADTQYFGPGTRLTVL.

The CDR3 region has the DNA TGTGCCAGCAGTATGACTGGTGGAGCCCAAGAGACCCAGTACTTC. It is translated as CASSMTGGAQETQYF. V is TRBV12-3 or TRBV12-4 and J is TRBJ2-5; no clear D. The CDR3 length is 15 residues. Trimming cost V 5 bases and J 1 base, with 14 bases left between them.

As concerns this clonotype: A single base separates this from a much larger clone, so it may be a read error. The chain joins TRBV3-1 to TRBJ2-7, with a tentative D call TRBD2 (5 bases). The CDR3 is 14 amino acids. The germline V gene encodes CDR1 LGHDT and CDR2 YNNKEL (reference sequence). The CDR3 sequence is CAGSQAGGVAEQYF. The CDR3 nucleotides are TGTGCCGGCAGCCAAGCTGGAGGTGTCGCCGAGCAGTACTTC.

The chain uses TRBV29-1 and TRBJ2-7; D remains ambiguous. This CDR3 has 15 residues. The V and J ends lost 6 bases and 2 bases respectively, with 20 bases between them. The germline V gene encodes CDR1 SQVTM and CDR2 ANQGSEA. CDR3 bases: TGCAGCGTCCTCAAGTTAGTCCGAACTACCTACGAGCAGTACTTC. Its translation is CSVLKLVRTTYEQYF.

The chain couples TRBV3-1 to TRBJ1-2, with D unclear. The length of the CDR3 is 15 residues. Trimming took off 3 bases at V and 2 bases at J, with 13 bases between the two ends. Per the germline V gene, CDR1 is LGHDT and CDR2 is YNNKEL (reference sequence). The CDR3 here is CASSHVPGSNYGYTF. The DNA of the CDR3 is TGTGCCAGCAGCCATGTCCCCGGTTCGAACTATGGCTACACCTTC.

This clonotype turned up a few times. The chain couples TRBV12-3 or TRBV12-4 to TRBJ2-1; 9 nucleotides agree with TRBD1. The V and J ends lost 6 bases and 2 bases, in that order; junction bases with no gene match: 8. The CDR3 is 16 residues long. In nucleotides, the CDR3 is TGTGCCAGCAGGGGACAGGGACTAAGGGCCTACAATGAGCAGTTCTTC. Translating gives CASRGQGLRAYNEQFF.

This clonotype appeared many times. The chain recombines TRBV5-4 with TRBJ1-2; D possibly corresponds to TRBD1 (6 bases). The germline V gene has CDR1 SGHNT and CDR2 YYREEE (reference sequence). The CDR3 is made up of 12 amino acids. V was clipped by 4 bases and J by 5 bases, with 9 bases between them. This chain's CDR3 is CASSPDSYGYTF. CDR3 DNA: TGTGCCAGCAGCCCGGACAGTTATGGCTACACCTTC.

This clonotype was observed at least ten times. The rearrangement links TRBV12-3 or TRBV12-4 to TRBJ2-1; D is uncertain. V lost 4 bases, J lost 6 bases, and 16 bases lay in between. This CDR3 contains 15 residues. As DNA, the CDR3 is TGTGCCAGCAGTTCTAGGTTCCCCACCCCCAATGAGCAGTTCTTC. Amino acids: CASSSRFPTPNEQFF.

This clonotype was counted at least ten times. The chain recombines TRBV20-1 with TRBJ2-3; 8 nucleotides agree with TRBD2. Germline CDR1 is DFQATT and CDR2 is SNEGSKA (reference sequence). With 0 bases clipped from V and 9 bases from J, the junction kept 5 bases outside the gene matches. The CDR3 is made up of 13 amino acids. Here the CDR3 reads CSAREGAGDTQYF. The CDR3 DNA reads TGCAGTGCTAGAGAGGGAGCGGGAGACACGCAGTATTTT.

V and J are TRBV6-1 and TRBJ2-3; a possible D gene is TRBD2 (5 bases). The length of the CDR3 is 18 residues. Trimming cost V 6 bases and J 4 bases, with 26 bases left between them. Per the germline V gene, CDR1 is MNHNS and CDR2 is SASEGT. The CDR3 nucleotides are TGTGCCAGCAGCCTAAAGGCTGGCGCCCCGGGATGGGCAGATACGCAGTATTTT. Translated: CASSLKAGAPGWADTQYF.

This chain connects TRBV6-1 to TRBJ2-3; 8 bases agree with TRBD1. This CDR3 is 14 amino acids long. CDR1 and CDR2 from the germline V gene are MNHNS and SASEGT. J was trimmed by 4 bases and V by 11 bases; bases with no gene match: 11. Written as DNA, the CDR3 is TGTGCCGCCTTGTGGGCAGGGGGCCCAGATACGCAGTATTTT. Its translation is CAALWAGGPDTQYF.

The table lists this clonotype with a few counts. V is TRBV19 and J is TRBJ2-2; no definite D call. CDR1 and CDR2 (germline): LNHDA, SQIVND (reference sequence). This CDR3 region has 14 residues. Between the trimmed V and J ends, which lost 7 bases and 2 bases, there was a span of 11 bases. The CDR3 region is CASTSIGNTGELFF. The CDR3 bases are TGTGCCAGTACCTCCATTGGCAACACCGGGGAGCTGTTTTTT.

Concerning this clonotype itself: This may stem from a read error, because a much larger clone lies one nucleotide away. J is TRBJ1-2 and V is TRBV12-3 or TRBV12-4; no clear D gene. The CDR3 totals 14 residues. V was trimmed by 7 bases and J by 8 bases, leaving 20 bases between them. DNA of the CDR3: TGTGCCAGCATAACCGGGCGATACCTCTCGGGCTACACCTTC. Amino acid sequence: CASITGRYLSGYTF.

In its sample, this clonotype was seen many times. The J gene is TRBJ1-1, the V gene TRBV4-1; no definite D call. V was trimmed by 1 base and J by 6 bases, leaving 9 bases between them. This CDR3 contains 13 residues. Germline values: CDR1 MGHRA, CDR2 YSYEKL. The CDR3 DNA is TGCGCCAGCAGCCAAGTAGGCCAGTCTGAAGCTTTCTTT. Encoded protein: CASSQVGQSEAFF.

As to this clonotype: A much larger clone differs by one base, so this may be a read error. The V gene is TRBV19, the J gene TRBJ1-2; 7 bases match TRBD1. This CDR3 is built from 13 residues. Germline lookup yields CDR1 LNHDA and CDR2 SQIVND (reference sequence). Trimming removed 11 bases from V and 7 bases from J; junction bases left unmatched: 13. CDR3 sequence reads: CADSANRQGGYTF. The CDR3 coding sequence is TGTGCCGATAGTGCAAATCGACAGGGTGGCTACACCTTC.